This is a list of T cell receptor beta chains from one sample in a study of cytomegalovirus exposure and HLA in healthy donors. Sequencing was performed with immunoSEQ multiplex PCR; in TCRdb, only in-frame clones are kept and a portion is missing. The sample holds some 120,000 clones. Material: PBMCs. These receptors were taken from a man aged 35-49 years in good health and CMV-seropositive. Each CDR3 is given without its conserved first and last residue. The order of the fields is J gene, V gene, CDR3 protein.

J: TRBJ1-4
V: TRBV6-5
CDR3: ASRGQGHEKLF

J: TRBJ2-7
V: TRBV28
CDR3: ASSLTVPSNEQY

J: TRBJ2-7
V: TRBV6-1
CDR3: ASSELEGSSHEQY

J: TRBJ2-7
V: TRBV5-1
CDR3: ASSPRLASPGEQY

J: TRBJ1-1
V: TRBV5-1
CDR3: ASSLAGTVEAF

J: TRBJ2-1
V: TRBV19
CDR3: ASSIGAGGPGGNEQF

J: TRBJ2-3
V: TRBV29-1
CDR3: SVGRLAPDTQY

J: TRBJ2-3
V: TRBV9
CDR3: ASSVQGLDTQY

J: TRBJ1-1
V: TRBV29-1
CDR3: SVLQGSAEAF

J: TRBJ2-3
V: TRBV5-1
CDR3: ASTPLGGQDTQY

J: TRBJ2-1
V: TRBV11-2
CDR3: ASSFWGGGADEQF

J: TRBJ1-2
V: TRBV4-1
CDR3: ASSPEDRGLFYGYT

J: TRBJ2-2
V: TRBV9
CDR3: ASSVGWRLAGFTGELF

J: TRBJ2-3
V: TRBV4-1
CDR3: ASSQLAGGGPDTQY

J: TRBJ2-3
V: TRBV25-1
CDR3: ASKGGDTQY

J: TRBJ2-3
V: TRBV7-9
CDR3: ASSPFSTDTQY